The source of this TCR beta chain is a study of response to subunit inactivated influenza vaccine. Study findings and constraints: Authors suggested each seasonal flu vaccination may recruit only limited numbers of new T cells.

This clonotype was seen at least ten times. As yet, its antigen is unknown. V dropped 2 bases and J dropped 10 bases, with 18 bases sitting between them. Germline CDR1 SGHRS, CDR2 YFSETQ. The CDR3 is 14 amino acids. TCRdb reprocessed the RT-PCR reads via MiXCR and lists one record per CDR3 protein. The sample records 500,000 to 600,000 distinct CDR3 sequences, 16% being singletons. J is TRBJ1-2 and V is TRBV5-1, with D unclear. This material consisted of CD4+ T cells sorted from PBMCs, taken roughly 24 months after vaccination. The clonotype originates from a man in his fifties or sixties who received an inactivated influenza vaccine. The CDR3 loop is CASSLEWSSKVYTF. The CDR3 nucleotides are TGCGCCAGCAGCTTAGAATGGAGTTCCAAGGTCTACACCTTC.